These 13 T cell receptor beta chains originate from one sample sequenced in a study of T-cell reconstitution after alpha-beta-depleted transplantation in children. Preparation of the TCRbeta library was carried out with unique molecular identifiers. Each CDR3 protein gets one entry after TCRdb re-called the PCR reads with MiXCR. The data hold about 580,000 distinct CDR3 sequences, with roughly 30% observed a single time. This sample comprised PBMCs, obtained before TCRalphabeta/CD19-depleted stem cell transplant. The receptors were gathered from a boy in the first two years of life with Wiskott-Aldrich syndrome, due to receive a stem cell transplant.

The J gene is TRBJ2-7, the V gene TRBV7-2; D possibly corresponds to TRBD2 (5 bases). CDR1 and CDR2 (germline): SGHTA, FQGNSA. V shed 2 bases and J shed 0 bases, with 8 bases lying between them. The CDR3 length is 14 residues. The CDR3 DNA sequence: TGTGCCAGCAGCTTAATGGAGGTCTCCTACGAGCAGTACTTC. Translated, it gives CASSLMEVSYEQYF.

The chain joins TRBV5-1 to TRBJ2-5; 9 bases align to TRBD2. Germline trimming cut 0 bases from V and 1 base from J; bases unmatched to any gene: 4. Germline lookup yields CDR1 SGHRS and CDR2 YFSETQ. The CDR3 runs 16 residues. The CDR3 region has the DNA TGCGCCAGCAGCTTGGGGATAGCGGGGGCCCAAGAGACCCAGTACTTC. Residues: CASSLGIAGAQETQYF.

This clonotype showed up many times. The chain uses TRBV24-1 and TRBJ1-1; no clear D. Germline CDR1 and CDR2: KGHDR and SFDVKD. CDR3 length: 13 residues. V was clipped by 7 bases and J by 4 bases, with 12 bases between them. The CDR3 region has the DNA TGTGCCACCAGCACTCCGGGCGGCACTGAAGCTTTCTTT. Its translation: CATSTPGGTEAFF.

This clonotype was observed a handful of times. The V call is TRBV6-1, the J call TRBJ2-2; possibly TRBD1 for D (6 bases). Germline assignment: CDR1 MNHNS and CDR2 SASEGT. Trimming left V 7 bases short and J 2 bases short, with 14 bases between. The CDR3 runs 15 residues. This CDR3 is CASIARGSNTGELFF. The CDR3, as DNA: TGTGCCAGCATCGCCAGGGGAAGCAACACCGGGGAGCTGTTTTTT.

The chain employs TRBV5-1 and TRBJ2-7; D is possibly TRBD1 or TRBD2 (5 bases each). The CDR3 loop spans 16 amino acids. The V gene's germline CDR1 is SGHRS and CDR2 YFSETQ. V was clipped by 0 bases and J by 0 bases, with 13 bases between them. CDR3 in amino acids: CASSLVGGSSSYEQYF. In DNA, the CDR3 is TGCGCCAGCAGCTTGGTTGGGGGAAGTAGCTCCTACGAGCAGTACTTC.

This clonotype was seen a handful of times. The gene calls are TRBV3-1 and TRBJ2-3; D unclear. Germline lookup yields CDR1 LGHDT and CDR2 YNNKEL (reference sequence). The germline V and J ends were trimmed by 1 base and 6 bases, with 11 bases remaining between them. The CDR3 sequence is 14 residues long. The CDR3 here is CASSQVGIGDTQYF. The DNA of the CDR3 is TGTGCCAGCAGCCAAGTCGGTATAGGGGATACGCAGTATTTT.

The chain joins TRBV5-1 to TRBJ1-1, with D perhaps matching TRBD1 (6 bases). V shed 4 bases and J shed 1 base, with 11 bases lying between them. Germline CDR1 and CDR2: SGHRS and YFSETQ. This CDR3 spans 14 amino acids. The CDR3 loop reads CASSAETGNTEAFF. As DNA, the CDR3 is TGCGCCAGCAGCGCCGAGACAGGGAACACTGAAGCTTTCTTT. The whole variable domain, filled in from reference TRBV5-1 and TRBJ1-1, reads KAGVTQTPRYLIKTRGQQVTLSCSPISGHRSVSWYQQTPGQGLQFLFEYFSETQRNKGNFPGRFSGRQFSNSRSEMNVSTLELGDSALYLCASSAETGNTEAFFGQGTRLTVV.

The CDR3 DNA is TGTGCCAGCAGCCGTCCCGGACTGAACAAGTACGAGCAGTACTTC. Amino acids: CASSRPGLNKYEQYF. The rearrangement uses TRBV7-2 and TRBJ2-7, with D possibly being TRBD2 (5 bases). Germline V CDR1 and CDR2: SGHTA, FQGNSA. The germline V and J ends were trimmed by 5 bases and 4 bases, with 18 bases remaining between them. There are 15 residues in the CDR3. Looking up the rest from reference TRBV7-2 and TRBJ2-7 gives the full variable domain: GAGVSQSPSNKVTEKGKDVELRCDPISGHTALYWYRQSLGQGLEFLIYFQGNSAPDKSGLPSDRFSAERTGGSVSTLTIQRTQQEDSAVYLCASSRPGLNKYEQYFGPGTRLTVT.

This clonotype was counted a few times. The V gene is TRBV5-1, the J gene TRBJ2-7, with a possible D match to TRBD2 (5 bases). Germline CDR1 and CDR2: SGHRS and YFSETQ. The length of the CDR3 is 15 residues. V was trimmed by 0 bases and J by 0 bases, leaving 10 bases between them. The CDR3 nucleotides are TGCGCCAGCAGCTTGGTCGGGGATTTCTCCTACGAGCAGTACTTC. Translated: CASSLVGDFSYEQYF.

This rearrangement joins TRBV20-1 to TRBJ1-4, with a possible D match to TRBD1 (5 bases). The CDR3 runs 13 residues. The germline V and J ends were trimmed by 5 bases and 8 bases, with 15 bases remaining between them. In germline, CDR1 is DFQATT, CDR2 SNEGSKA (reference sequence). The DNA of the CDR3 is TGCAGTGCTCCCGGGACGACGCAGGAAAAACTGTTTTTT. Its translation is CSAPGTTQEKLFF.

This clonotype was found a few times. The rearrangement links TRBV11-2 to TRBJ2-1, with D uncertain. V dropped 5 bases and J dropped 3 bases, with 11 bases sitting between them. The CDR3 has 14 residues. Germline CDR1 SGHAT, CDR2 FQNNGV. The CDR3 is CASSPLRHYNEQFF. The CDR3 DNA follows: TGTGCCAGCAGCCCGCTCAGGCACTACAATGAGCAGTTCTTC.

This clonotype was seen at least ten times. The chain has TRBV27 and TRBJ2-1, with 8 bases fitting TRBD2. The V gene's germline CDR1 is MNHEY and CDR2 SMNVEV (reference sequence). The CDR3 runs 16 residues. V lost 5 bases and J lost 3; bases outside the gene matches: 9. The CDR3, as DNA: TGTGCCAGCAGTCCCCTAGCGGGTAAGGGCTACAATGAGCAGTTCTTC. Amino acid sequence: CASSPLAGKGYNEQFF.

CDR3 DNA: TGCGCCAGCAGCGCCGTAGCGGGAGTTAGGGAGCAGTTCTTC. Translating it yields CASSAVAGVREQFF. The chain recombines TRBV5-1 with TRBJ2-1; 9 bases are shared with TRBD2. Trimming cost V 4 bases and J 10 bases; bases outside gene matches: 9. The length of the CDR3 is 14 residues. Germline CDR1 is SGHRS and CDR2 is YFSETQ.